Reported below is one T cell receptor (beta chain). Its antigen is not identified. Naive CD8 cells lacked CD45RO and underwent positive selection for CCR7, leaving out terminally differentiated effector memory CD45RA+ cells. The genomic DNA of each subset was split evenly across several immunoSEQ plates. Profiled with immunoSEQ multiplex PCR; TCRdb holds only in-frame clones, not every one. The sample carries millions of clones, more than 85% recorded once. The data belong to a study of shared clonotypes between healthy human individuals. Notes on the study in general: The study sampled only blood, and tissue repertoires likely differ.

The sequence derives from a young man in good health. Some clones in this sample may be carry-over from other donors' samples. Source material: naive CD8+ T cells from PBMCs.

The CDR3 reads CASSFGVGEQFF. Written as DNA, the CDR3 is TGTGCCAGCAGTTTCGGGGTTGGCGAGCAGTTCTTC. The rearrangement joins TRBV28 to TRBJ2-1; tentative D call: TRBD2 (5 bases). This CDR3 is built from 12 residues. V dropped 3 bases and J dropped 10 bases, with 10 bases sitting between them. CDR1 and CDR2 from the germline V gene are MDHEN and SYDVKM.